This is a list of T cell receptor beta chains from one sample in a study of cytomegalovirus exposure and HLA in healthy donors. The data were produced by immunoSEQ multiplex PCR, yet TCRdb's version contains in-frame clones alone and is incomplete. The data hold 350,000 or so clones, with just over 85% observed a single time. The source material was PBMCs. Receptors were obtained from a woman aged 18 to 35 in good health and CMV-seronegative. Each CDR3 is given with its conserved first and last residue. The order of the fields is CDR3 protein, CDR3 DNA, D gene, J gene, clone size, V gene. D genes are given only for firm matches. Only some rows state a clone size, as once, few, many or a class for expanded clones.

CDR3: CASSDQGASYNEQFF
DNA: TGTGCCAGCAGCGACCAGGGGGCATCCTACAATGAGCAGTTCTTC
D: TRBD1
J: TRBJ2-1
size: once
V: TRBV6-1

CDR3: CASTGGYEQYF
DNA: TGTGCCTCCACAGGGGGGTACGAGCAGTACTTC
D: TRBD1
J: TRBJ2-7
size: -
V: TRBV28

CDR3: CASRGLAGRNEQFF
DNA: TGTGCCAGCAGGGGACTAGCGGGGCGGAATGAGCAGTTCTTC
D: TRBD2
J: TRBJ2-1
size: -
V: TRBV2

CDR3: CASTKDRTYGYTF
DNA: TGTGCCAGCACCAAGGACAGGACTTATGGCTACACCTTC
D: TRBD1
J: TRBJ1-2
size: once
V: TRBV11-2

CDR3: CASSHTGLAYGFESFNEQFF
DNA: TGTGCCAGCAGCCACACGGGACTAGCCTATGGATTCGAATCTTTTAATGAGCAGTTCTTC
D: TRBD2
J: TRBJ2-1
size: -
V: TRBV2

CDR3: CASSLQVMNTEAFF
DNA: TGTGCCAGCAGCTTGCAGGTAATGAACACTGAAGCTTTCTTT
D: -
J: TRBJ1-1
size: few
V: TRBV5-6

CDR3: CASSPGTSGSSSLGEQYF
DNA: TGTGCCAGCAGCCCCGGGACTAGCGGGAGTTCCTCCCTAGGGGAGCAGTACTTC
D: TRBD2
J: TRBJ2-7
size: once
V: TRBV4-2

CDR3: CASSESPGQISGYGYTF
DNA: TGTGCCAGCAGCGAATCACCGGGACAAATATCCGGCTATGGCTACACCTTC
D: -
J: TRBJ1-2
size: -
V: TRBV4-2

CDR3: CASSIGGGASYEQYF
DNA: TGTGCCAGTAGTATAGGCGGGGGCGCATCCTACGAGCAGTACTTC
D: -
J: TRBJ2-7
size: -
V: TRBV19

CDR3: CASSLSLWTEAFF
DNA: TGTGCCAGCAGTTTATCCCTTTGGACAGAAGCTTTCTTT
D: -
J: TRBJ1-1
size: -
V: TRBV27

CDR3: CASSPRQGTTPNTGELFF
DNA: TGTGCCAGCAGCCCCAGACAGGGGACGACTCCAAACACCGGGGAGCTGTTTTTT
D: TRBD1
J: TRBJ2-2
size: -
V: TRBV9

CDR3: CASSRVMDRGIWGEQYF
DNA: TGCGCCAGCAGCCGAGTTATGGACAGGGGAATTTGGGGCGAGCAGTACTTC
D: TRBD1
J: TRBJ2-7
size: -
V: TRBV4-1

CDR3: CASIRGAQNYGYTF
DNA: TGTGCCAGCATCCGGGGGGCCCAAAACTATGGCTACACCTTC
D: -
J: TRBJ1-2
size: few
V: TRBV7-9

CDR3: CASSDSSPPTGGYTF
DNA: TGTGCCAGCAGTGACTCGTCCCCCCCGACGGGAGGCTACACCTTC
D: -
J: TRBJ1-2
size: medium-sized
V: TRBV6-4

CDR3: CASSAQGNFEQYF
DNA: TGTGCCAGCAGCGCACAGGGTAACTTCGAGCAGTACTTC
D: -
J: TRBJ2-7
size: -
V: TRBV7-9

CDR3: CASSIAGGTRYGYTF
DNA: TGTGCCAGTAGTATAGCGGGGGGCACCCGCTATGGCTACACCTTC
D: -
J: TRBJ1-2
size: once
V: TRBV19

CDR3: CASSVATGTGGQETQYF
DNA: TGTGCCAGCAGCGTAGCTACTGGGACAGGGGGCCAAGAGACCCAGTACTTC
D: TRBD1
J: TRBJ2-5
size: -
V: TRBV9

CDR3: CASSVVQPGQAYNEQFF
DNA: TGTGCCAGCAGCGTGGTCCAACCGGGACAGGCGTACAATGAGCAGTTCTTC
D: TRBD1
J: TRBJ2-1
size: -
V: TRBV5-6

CDR3: CAIPGHPTGELFF
DNA: TGTGCCATCCCAGGGCACCCCACCGGGGAGCTGTTTTTT
D: -
J: TRBJ2-2
size: -
V: TRBV28

CDR3: CASSAVTFYEQYF
DNA: TGTGCCAGCAGTGCTGTGACTTTCTACGAGCAGTACTTC
D: -
J: TRBJ2-7
size: few
V: TRBV2

CDR3: CSVAGPGANVLTF
DNA: TGCAGCGTTGCAGGGCCGGGGGCCAACGTCCTGACTTTC
D: -
J: TRBJ2-6
size: -
V: TRBV29-1

CDR3: CASSYSGTAGNTIYF
DNA: TGTGCCAGCAGTTATTCCGGGACAGCAGGAAACACCATATATTTT
D: TRBD1
J: TRBJ1-3
size: -
V: TRBV6-5

CDR3: CSAQRGQGGYGYTF
DNA: TGCAGCGCCCAGAGGGGACAGGGCGGCTATGGCTACACCTTC
D: TRBD1
J: TRBJ1-2
size: -
V: TRBV29-1

CDR3: CASSVVSGSNTYNEQFF
DNA: TGTGCCAGCAGCGTAGTTAGCGGGAGTAACACCTACAATGAGCAGTTCTTC
D: TRBD2
J: TRBJ2-1
size: -
V: TRBV9

CDR3: CASAGEDYEQYF
DNA: TGTGCCAGCGCGGGAGAGGATTACGAGCAGTACTTC
D: TRBD2
J: TRBJ2-7
size: -
V: TRBV7-2

CDR3: CASMRTRNLVLVAPASNEQFF
DNA: TGTGCCAGCATGAGAACCCGAAACCTGGTCCTGGTAGCGCCAGCCTCCAATGAGCAGTTCTTC
D: -
J: TRBJ2-1
size: -
V: TRBV19

CDR3: CASSEGTVGNTIYF
DNA: TGTGCCAGCAGTGAAGGGACAGTTGGAAACACCATATATTTT
D: TRBD1
J: TRBJ1-3
size: -
V: TRBV25-1

CDR3: CASSHFAEDTGELFF
DNA: TGTGCCAGCAGCCATTTCGCGGAGGACACCGGGGAGCTGTTTTTT
D: -
J: TRBJ2-2
size: -
V: TRBV14

CDR3: CATRAEFNQPQHF
DNA: TGTGCCACCAGGGCGGAGTTCAATCAGCCCCAGCATTTT
D: -
J: TRBJ1-5
size: -
V: TRBV15

CDR3: CASSPAGLGTDTQYF
DNA: TGTGCCAGCAGCCCAGCGGGTTTGGGCACAGATACGCAGTATTTT
D: -
J: TRBJ2-3
size: -
V: TRBV13

CDR3: CASSLKFLIGSNEQFF
DNA: TGTGCCAGCAGTTTAAAATTTCTCATCGGGAGTAATGAGCAGTTCTTC
D: -
J: TRBJ2-1
size: -
V: TRBV27

CDR3: CASSASSGSYEQYF
DNA: TGTGCCAGCAGCGCCTCTAGCGGGAGCTACGAGCAGTACTTC
D: TRBD2
J: TRBJ2-7
size: once
V: TRBV9

CDR3: CAWSVRQGNYGYTF
DNA: TGTGCCTGGAGTGTACGGCAGGGGAACTATGGCTACACCTTC
D: -
J: TRBJ1-2
size: -
V: TRBV30

CDR3: CASSVDVGGNYGYTF
DNA: TGTGCCAGCAGCGTAGACGTTGGGGGGAACTATGGCTACACCTTC
D: -
J: TRBJ1-2
size: -
V: TRBV9

CDR3: CASSPGTNEAQYF
DNA: TGCGCCAGCAGCCCCGGGACTAACGAAGCGCAGTATTTT
D: TRBD2
J: TRBJ2-3
size: -
V: TRBV5-1

CDR3: CASSLGVAGGVKQYF
DNA: TGTGCCAGCAGCTTGGGGGTTGCGGGAGGTGTCAAGCAGTACTTC
D: TRBD2
J: TRBJ2-7
size: -
V: TRBV5-5

CDR3: CASSLEGGGRTGELFF
DNA: TGTGCCAGCAGCTTGGAGGGAGGCGGGAGGACCGGGGAGCTGTTTTTT
D: TRBD2
J: TRBJ2-2
size: -
V: TRBV5-4

CDR3: CASSGGGIRGYTF
DNA: TGTGCCAGCAGTGGTGGGGGCATTCGGGGCTACACCTTC
D: -
J: TRBJ1-2
size: -
V: TRBV2

CDR3: CASSSGQPNQPQHF
DNA: TGTGCCAGCAGTTCGGGACAGCCTAATCAGCCCCAGCATTTT
D: TRBD1
J: TRBJ1-5
size: -
V: TRBV27

CDR3: CSVENSGTEQYF
DNA: TGCAGCGTTGAAAATAGCGGGACCGAGCAGTACTTC
D: TRBD2
J: TRBJ2-7
size: -
V: TRBV29-1

CDR3: CASSFSDIQYF
DNA: TGTGCCAGCAGTTTTAGTGACATTCAGTACTTC
D: -
J: TRBJ2-4
size: -
V: TRBV28

CDR3: CASSVLAGGFNEQFF
DNA: TGTGCCAGCAGCGTGCTAGCGGGAGGCTTTAATGAGCAGTTCTTC
D: TRBD2
J: TRBJ2-1
size: -
V: TRBV9

CDR3: CASSIAEGAYEQYF
DNA: TGTGCCAGCAGCATTGCGGAGGGTGCCTACGAGCAGTACTTC
D: -
J: TRBJ2-7
size: -
V: TRBV6-1

CDR3: CASRTAGMDAEAFF
DNA: TGCGCCAGCCGTACCGCGGGGATGGACGCTGAAGCTTTCTTT
D: -
J: TRBJ1-1
size: -
V: TRBV5-1

CDR3: CASSFGRARGEKLFF
DNA: TGTGCCAGCAGTTTCGGGAGGGCCCGGGGTGAAAAACTGTTTTTT
D: -
J: TRBJ1-4
size: -
V: TRBV28

CDR3: CASSPGTVGSGANVLTF
DNA: TGCGCCAGCAGCCCCGGGACAGTTGGCTCTGGGGCCAACGTCCTGACTTTC
D: TRBD1
J: TRBJ2-6
size: -
V: TRBV5-1

CDR3: CASSSSSVLRGYTF
DNA: TGTGCCAGCAGCTCATCCTCGGTCCTCCGGGGCTACACCTTC
D: -
J: TRBJ1-2
size: -
V: TRBV11-1

CDR3: CASSLVAGGGGELFF
DNA: TGTGCCAGCAGCTTAGTGGCGGGAGGCGGCGGGGAGCTGTTTTTT
D: TRBD2
J: TRBJ2-2
size: -
V: TRBV11-2

CDR3: CASSFLRGYNEQFF
DNA: TGTGCCAGCAGCTTCCTCCGGGGCTACAATGAGCAGTTCTTC
D: -
J: TRBJ2-1
size: -
V: TRBV11-1

CDR3: CASSLRGAATNEKLFF
DNA: TGCGCCAGCAGCTTACGGGGGGCAGCAACTAATGAAAAACTGTTTTTT
D: -
J: TRBJ1-4
size: once
V: TRBV5-1

CDR3: CASSSSGVQDEQFF
DNA: TGTGCCAGCAGTTCTAGCGGTGTTCAGGATGAGCAGTTCTTC
D: TRBD2
J: TRBJ2-1
size: -
V: TRBV9

CDR3: CASSPRTGPEQYF
DNA: TGTGCCAGCAGCCCCCGGACAGGGCCCGAGCAGTACTTC
D: TRBD1
J: TRBJ2-7
size: -
V: TRBV2

CDR3: CASSVVEDTQYF
DNA: TGTGCCAGCAGCGTAGTAGAAGATACGCAGTATTTT
D: -
J: TRBJ2-3
size: -
V: TRBV9

CDR3: CASSPPKGLAGNEQFF
DNA: TGTGCCAGCTCACCGCCTAAGGGACTAGCCGGCAATGAGCAGTTCTTC
D: TRBD2
J: TRBJ2-1
size: -
V: TRBV18

CDR3: CASSLTGLAGDYNEQFF
DNA: TGTGCCAGCAGCTTAACCGGACTAGCGGGAGACTACAATGAGCAGTTCTTC
D: TRBD2
J: TRBJ2-1
size: -
V: TRBV7-3

CDR3: CASSSKIGEGDTDTQYF
DNA: TGTGCCAGCAGCTCGAAAATCGGGGAGGGGGACACAGATACGCAGTATTTT
D: -
J: TRBJ2-3
size: -
V: TRBV13

CDR3: CASRTRVGNYGYTF
DNA: TGTGCCAGCAGGACCAGGGTGGGGAACTATGGCTACACCTTC
D: -
J: TRBJ1-2
size: -
V: TRBV6-6

CDR3: CASRIHGDRDEQYF
DNA: TGTGCCAGCAGGATACACGGGGACAGGGACGAGCAGTACTTC
D: -
J: TRBJ2-7
size: -
V: TRBV21-1

CDR3: CASRGGSSYEQYF
DNA: TGTGCCTCCCGGGGGGGTAGCTCCTACGAGCAGTACTTC
D: TRBD2
J: TRBJ2-7
size: few
V: TRBV7-2